These 6 T cell receptor beta chains were sequenced from one sample in a study of PD-1 blockade in classical Hodgkin lymphoma (dated by TCRdb to the early 2020s). In the paper's terms, the time point label means: cycle 2 day 1 (C2D1) of nivolumab. Every trial patient had relapsed after autologous stem cell transplantation, and cohorts A, B and C differed in prior brentuximab vedotin exposure. The library was obtained by the immunoSEQ multiplex PCR assay. In its TCRdb copy, this immuneACCESS table keeps in-frame sequences only and misses some clones. Where compared with another copy, unresolved V genes explain less than half of these, and the others have no known cause. This sample is represented by approximately 99,000 clones; 81% of them were singletons. Together, the top ten hold roughly 15% of the sample. Source: peripheral blood mononuclear cells (PBMCs), taken before the second cycle of nivolumab. The source is a human donor with classical Hodgkin lymphoma.

The chain links TRBV7-9 to TRBJ2-3; TRBD2 matches 15 bases. From germline, CDR1 is SEHNR and CDR2 FQNEAQ (reference sequence). V trimming: 6 bases; J trimming: 4 bases; junction bases outside the gene matches: 8. The CDR3 spans 17 residues. The DNA of the CDR3 is TGTGCCAGCAGGCGGACTAGCGGGAGGGCTGGAGCAGATACGCAGTATTTT. Protein sequence: CASRRTSGRAGADTQYF.

The V call is TRBV10-3, the J call TRBJ2-7; D gene unclear. Trimming pared 3 bases from V and 8 bases from J, leaving 8 bases between. Germline CDR1 ENHRY, CDR2 SYGVKD. This CDR3 region has 11 residues. The CDR3 nucleotides are TGTGCCATCAGTGAAATCTCTCAGCAGTACTTC. Protein sequence: CAISEISQQYF.

The V call is TRBV11-2, the J call TRBJ2-7; 7 positions agree with TRBD2. CDR1 and CDR2 (germline): SGHAT, FQNNGV. This CDR3 contains 14 residues. The V segment lost 3 bases and the J segment 2 bases; nucleotides outside the gene matches: 4. The CDR3 DNA is TGTGCCAGCAGCTTTGCAGCGGGACCCTACGAGCAGTACTTC. Amino acid sequence: CASSFAAGPYEQYF.

V and J are TRBV27 and TRBJ2-5, with 8 bases that match TRBD1. From germline, CDR1 is MNHEY and CDR2 SMNVEV (reference sequence). This CDR3 contains 14 residues. With 6 bases clipped from V and 7 bases from J, the junction kept 10 bases outside the gene matches. CDR3 protein: CASSRLDRVGTQYF. The CDR3 bases are TGTGCCAGCAGCCGCCTGGACAGGGTCGGGACCCAGTACTTC.

The rearrangement links TRBV30 to TRBJ1-1; 12 positions agree with TRBD1. Germline V lookup: CDR1 GTSNPN, CDR2 SVGIG (reference sequence). After removal of 6 bases from V and 12 bases from J, the junction contained 11 bases not matched to a gene. The CDR3 runs 13 residues. The DNA of the CDR3 is TGTGCCTGCGCCCTTGGGACAGGGGGCCTATCTTTCTTT. This sequence encodes CACALGTGGLSFF. Looking up the rest from reference TRBV30 and TRBJ1-1 gives the full variable domain: SQTIHQWPATLVQPVGSPLSLECTVEGTSNPNLYWYRQAAGRGLQLLFYSVGIGQISSEVPQNLSASRPQDRQFILSSKKLLLSDSGFYLCACALGTGGLSFFGQGTRLTVV.

The rearrangement links TRBV7-9 to TRBJ2-5; TRBD2 matches at 13 bases. V shed 6 bases and J 5 bases; nucleotides not matched to a gene: 6. The germline CDR1 and CDR2 sequences are SEHNR and FQNEAQ (reference sequence). The CDR3 totals 15 residues. The CDR3 nucleotides are TGTGCCAGCAGTCCGGGACTAGCGGGAAGCGAGACCCAGTACTTC. This translates into CASSPGLAGSETQYF.